This paragraph reports one T cell receptor (beta chain). Antigen: not known. Assay used: immunoSEQ multiplex PCR; TCRdb lists only in-frame clones, some missing. The data contain more than 150,000 clones, about 89% of them seen just once; the ten biggest clones take up about 8.9%. The CDR3 runs 15 residues. These data originate in a study of T cell responses to AZD1222 COVID-19 vaccine. Points from the study as a whole: Sampled repertoires all dated from after the peak T cell response. Spike was spanned by vaccine-associated CD4 TCRs, which were dominant at 160-218 and 743-854. Donors, mostly white British, included more females; clonal diversity was possibly underestimated.

The analysis combined second doses at about 4 or about 12 weeks. The chain uses TRBV7-5 and TRBJ2-1; the D call of TRBD2 is as the table states it, not checked on the DNA. TRBV7-5 is reported as a pseudogene. This material consisted of peripheral blood, taken 28 days after the second AZD1222 dose. The receptor was isolated from an adult who received the AZD1222 COVID-19 vaccine. The CDR3 loop reads CARSLVGGTLDEQFF. The DNA for the CDR3 is TGTGCCAGAAGCTTAGTCGGGGGAACGTTGGATGAGCAGTTCTTC.